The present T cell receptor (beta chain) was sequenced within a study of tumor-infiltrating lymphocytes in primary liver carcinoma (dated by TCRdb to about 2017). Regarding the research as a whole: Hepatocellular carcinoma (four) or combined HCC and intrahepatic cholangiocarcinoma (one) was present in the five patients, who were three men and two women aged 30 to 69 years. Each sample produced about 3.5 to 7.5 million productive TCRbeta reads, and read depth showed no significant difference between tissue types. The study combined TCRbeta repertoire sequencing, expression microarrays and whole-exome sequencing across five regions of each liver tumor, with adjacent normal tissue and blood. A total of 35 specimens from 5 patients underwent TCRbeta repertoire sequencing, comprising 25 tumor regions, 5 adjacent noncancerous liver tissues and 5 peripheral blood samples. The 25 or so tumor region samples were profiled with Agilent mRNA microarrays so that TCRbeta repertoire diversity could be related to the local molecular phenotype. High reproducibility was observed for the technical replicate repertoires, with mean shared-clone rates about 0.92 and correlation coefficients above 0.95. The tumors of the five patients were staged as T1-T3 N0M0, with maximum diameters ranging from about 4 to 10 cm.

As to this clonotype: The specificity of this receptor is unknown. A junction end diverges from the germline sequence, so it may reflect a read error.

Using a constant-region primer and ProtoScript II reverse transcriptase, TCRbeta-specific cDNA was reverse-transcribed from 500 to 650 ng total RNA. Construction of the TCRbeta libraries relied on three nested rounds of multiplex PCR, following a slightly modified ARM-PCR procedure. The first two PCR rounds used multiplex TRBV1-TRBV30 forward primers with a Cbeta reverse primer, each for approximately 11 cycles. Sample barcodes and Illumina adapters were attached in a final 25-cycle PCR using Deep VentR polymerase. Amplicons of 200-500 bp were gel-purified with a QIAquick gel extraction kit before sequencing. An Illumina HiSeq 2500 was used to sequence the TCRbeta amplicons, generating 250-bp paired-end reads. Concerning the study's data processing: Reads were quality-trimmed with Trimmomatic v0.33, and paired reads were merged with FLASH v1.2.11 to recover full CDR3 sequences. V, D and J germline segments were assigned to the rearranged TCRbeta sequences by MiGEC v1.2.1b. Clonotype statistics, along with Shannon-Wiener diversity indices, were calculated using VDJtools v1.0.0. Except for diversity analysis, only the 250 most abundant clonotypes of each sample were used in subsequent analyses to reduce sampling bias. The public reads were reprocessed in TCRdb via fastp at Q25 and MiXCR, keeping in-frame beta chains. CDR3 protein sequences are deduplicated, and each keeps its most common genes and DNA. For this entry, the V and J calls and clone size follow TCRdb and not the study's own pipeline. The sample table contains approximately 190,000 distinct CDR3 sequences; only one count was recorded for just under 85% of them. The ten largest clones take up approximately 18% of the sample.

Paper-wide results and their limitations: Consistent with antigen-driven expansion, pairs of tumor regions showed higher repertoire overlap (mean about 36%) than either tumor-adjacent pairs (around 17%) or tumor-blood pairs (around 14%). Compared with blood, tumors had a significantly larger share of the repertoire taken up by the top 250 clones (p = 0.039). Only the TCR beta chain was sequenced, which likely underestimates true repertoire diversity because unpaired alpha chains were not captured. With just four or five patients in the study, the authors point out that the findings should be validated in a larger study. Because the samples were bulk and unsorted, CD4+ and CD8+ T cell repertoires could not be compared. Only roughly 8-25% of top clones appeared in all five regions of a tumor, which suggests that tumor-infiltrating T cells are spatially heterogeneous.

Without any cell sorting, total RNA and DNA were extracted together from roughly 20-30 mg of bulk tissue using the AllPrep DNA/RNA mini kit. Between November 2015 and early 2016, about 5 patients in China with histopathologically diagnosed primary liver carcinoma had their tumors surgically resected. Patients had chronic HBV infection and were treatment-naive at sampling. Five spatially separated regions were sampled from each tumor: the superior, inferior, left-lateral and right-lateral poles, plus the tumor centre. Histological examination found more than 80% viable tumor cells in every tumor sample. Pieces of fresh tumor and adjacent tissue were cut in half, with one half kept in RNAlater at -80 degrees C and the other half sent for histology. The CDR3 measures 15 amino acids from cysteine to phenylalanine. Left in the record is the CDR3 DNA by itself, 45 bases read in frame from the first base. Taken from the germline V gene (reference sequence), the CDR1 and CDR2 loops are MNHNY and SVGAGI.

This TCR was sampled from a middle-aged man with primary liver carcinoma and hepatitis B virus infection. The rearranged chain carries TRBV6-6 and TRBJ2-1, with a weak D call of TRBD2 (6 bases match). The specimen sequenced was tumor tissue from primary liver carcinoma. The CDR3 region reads CACSYPGDGYNEQFF. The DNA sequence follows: TGTGCCTGCAGTTATCCGGGAGACGGGTACAATGAGCAGTTCTTC.